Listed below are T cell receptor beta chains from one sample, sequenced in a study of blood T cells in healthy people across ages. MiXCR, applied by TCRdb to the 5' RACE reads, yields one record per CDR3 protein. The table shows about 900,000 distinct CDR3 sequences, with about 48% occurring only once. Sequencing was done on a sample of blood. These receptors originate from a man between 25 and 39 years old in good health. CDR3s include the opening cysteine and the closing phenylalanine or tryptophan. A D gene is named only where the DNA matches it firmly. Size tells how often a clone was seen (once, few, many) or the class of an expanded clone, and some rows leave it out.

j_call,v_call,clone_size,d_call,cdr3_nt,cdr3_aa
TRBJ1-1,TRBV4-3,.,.,TGCGCCAGCAGCCACGACTGGGGGGACACTGAAGCTTTCTTT,CASSHDWGDTEAFF
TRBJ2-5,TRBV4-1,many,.,TGCGCCAGCAGCCAATCGGGGTTATGGGGGCAGGAGACCCAGTACTTC,CASSQSGLWGQETQYF
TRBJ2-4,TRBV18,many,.,TGTGCCAGCTCATCATGGACAGTAGCCAAAAACATTCAGTACTTC,CASSSWTVAKNIQYF
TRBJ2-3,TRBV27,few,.,TGTGCCAGCAGTTTGCCCTGGGGAGATACGCAGTATTTT,CASSLPWGDTQYF
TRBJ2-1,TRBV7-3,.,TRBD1,TGTGCCAGCAGCTTATTACAGGGGGCGAAAAATGAGCAGTTCTTC,CASSLLQGAKNEQFF
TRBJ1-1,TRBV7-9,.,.,TGTGCCAGCAGCTTAGAACACCCGGGAGTAGAAGCTTTCTTT,CASSLEHPGVEAFF
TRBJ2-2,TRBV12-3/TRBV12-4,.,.,TGTGCCAGCAGTGTGACAGGGAGGGCCGGGGATCTGTTTTTT,CASSVTGRAGDLFF
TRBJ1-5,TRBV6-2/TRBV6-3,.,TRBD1,TGTGCCAGCACCCGGGACAGGGATTATAGCAATCAGCCCCAGCATTTT,CASTRDRDYSNQPQHF
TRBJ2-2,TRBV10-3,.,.,TGTGCCATCAGTGACGGGACACTGACCGGGGAGCTGTTTTTT,CAISDGTLTGELFF
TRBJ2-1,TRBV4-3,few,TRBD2,TGCGCCAGCAGCCAAGGAGCGGGGCCCAACGATGAGCAGTTCTTC,CASSQGAGPNDEQFF
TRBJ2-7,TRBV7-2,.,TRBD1,TGTGCCACAGGGGGCGCCTCCTACGAGCAGTACTTC,CATGGASYEQYF
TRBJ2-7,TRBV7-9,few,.,TGTGCCAGCAGCTACGACAATCGTGCCGCCTACGAGCAGTACTTC,CASSYDNRAAYEQYF
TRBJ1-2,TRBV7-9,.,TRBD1,TGTGCCAGCAGCTTTTCCGACAGGGCATCTGGCTACACCTTC,CASSFSDRASGYTF
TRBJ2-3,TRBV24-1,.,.,TGTGCCACCAGTGATCCGGGACGGGGGGCTCCCTGGACGCAGTATTTT,CATSDPGRGAPWTQYF
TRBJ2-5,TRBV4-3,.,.,TGCGCCAGCAGCCAAGACGCAGGGCAAGAGACCCAGTACTTC,CASSQDAGQETQYF
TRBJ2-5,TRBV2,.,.,TGTGCCAGCAGTGCAACGGCCCTTAAAGAGACCCAGTACTTC,CASSATALKETQYF
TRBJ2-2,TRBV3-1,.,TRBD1,TGTGCCAGCAGCCAATCACAGGGGACGGGCACCGGGGAGCTGTTTTTT,CASSQSQGTGTGELFF
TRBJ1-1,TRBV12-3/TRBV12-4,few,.,TGTGCCAGCACGGCGAACACTGAAGCTTTCTTT,CASTANTEAFF
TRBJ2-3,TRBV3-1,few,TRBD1,TGTGCCAGCAGCCTGACAGGGGGCGTGGATACGCAGTATTTT,CASSLTGGVDTQYF
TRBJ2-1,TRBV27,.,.,TGTGCCAGCAGTTCGGAATACAATGAGCAGTTCTTC,CASSSEYNEQFF
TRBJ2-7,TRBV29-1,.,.,TGCAGCGTTGAAGAACAGGGCGACGAGCAGTACTTC,CSVEEQGDEQYF
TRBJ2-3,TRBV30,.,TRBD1,TGTGCGGTTGACAGGGGAGGTGCAGATACGCAGTATTTT,CAVDRGGADTQYF
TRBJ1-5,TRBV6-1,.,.,TGTGCCAGCAGTGATAGCAGGAGGAGCAATCAGCCCCAGCATTTT,CASSDSRRSNQPQHF
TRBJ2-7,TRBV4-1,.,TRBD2,TGCGCCAGCAGCTCACCGGGACTAGCGGGAGAGCAGTACTTC,CASSSPGLAGEQYF
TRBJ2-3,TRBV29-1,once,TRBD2,TGCAGCGTGACGAGCGGGACGCTCTCGGGTACGCAGTATTTT,CSVTSGTLSGTQYF
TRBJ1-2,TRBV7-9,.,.,TGTGCCAGCAGCTTAGAGGGGGGCGCAGCTGGCTACACCTTC,CASSLEGGAAGYTF
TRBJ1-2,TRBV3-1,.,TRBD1,TGTGCCAGCAACTCCGCGGACAGGGAAAATCCTGGCTACACCTTC,CASNSADRENPGYTF
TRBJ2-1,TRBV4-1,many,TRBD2,TGCGCCAGCAGCCTCGAGGGACGCGGCGGGGGGGCGGACAATGAGCAGTTCTTC,CASSLEGRGGGADNEQFF
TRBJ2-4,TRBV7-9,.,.,TGTGCCAGCAGCTTAGGCAGGACAGTGAACATTCAGTACTTC,CASSLGRTVNIQYF
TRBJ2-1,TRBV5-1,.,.,TGCGCCAGCATGATGAGTAACTCCTACAATGAGCAGTTCTTC,CASMMSNSYNEQFF
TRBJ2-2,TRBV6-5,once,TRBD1,TGTGCCAGCAGTTACGATACAGGGGGACGGGAGCTGTTTTTT,CASSYDTGGRELFF
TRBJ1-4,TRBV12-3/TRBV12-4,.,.,TGTGCCAGCACCCGGACAGTTAATGAAAAACTGTTTTTT,CASTRTVNEKLFF
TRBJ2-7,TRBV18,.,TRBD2,TGTGCCAGCAAAACTAGCGGGGGTGCCGACGAGCAGTACTTC,CASKTSGGADEQYF
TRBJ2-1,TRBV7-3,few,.,TGTGCCAGCAGCTTAAGGGCCGAAAGCTCCTACAATGAGCAGTTCTTC,CASSLRAESSYNEQFF
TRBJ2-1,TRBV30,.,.,TGTGCCTGGGGTGGCGATGAGCAGTTCTTC,CAWGGDEQFF
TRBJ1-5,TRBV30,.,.,TGTGCCTGGAGTACCAGCCCAGGAGGCAATCAGCCCCAGCATTTT,CAWSTSPGGNQPQHF
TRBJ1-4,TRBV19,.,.,TGTGCCAGTATGGACAGTTTTGAACTGTTTTTT,CASMDSFELFF
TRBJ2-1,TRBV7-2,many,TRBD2,TGTGCCAGCAGCTTAGAGCGGGGGGGGATGGAGCAGTTCTTC,CASSLERGGMEQFF
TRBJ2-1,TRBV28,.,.,TGTGCCAGCAGTTCCGGCACGTTAGGGATCTACAATGAGCAGTTCTTC,CASSSGTLGIYNEQFF
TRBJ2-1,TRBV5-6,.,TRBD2,TGTGCCAGCACCGCCATAGCGGGGGGGTACGACTACAATGAGCAGTTCTTC,CASTAIAGGYDYNEQFF
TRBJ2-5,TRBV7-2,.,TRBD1,TGTGCCAGCAGCTTAAGGACAGGGTTCCAAGAGACCCAGTACTTC,CASSLRTGFQETQYF
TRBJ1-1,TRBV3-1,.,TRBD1,TGTGCCAGCAGCCAGGGGACAGGGCACACTGAAGCTTTCTTT,CASSQGTGHTEAFF
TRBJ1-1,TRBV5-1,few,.,TGCGCCAGCAGCTCGATGGGGGGGCGCAACACTGAAGCTTTCTTT,CASSSMGGRNTEAFF
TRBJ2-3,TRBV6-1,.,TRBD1,TGTGCCAGCACCCAAACCGGGACAGGGTTAGATACGCAGTATTTT,CASTQTGTGLDTQYF
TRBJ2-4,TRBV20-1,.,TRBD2,TGCAGCCCCATGGGGGGAGCGGGGGGGTCCAAAAACATTCAGTACTTC,CSPMGGAGGSKNIQYF
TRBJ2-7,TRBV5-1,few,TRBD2,TGCGCCAGCAGCTTTAATAGCGGGAGGAGCCCATACGAGCAGTACTTC,CASSFNSGRSPYEQYF
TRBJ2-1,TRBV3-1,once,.,TGTGCCAGCAGCCCTAGGGGCAACTACAATGAGCAGTTCTTC,CASSPRGNYNEQFF
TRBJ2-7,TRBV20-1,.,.,TGCAGTGTTGGGGCCTACGAGCAGTACTTC,CSVGAYEQYF
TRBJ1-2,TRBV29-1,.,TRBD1,TGCAGCGTCGGAACAGGGGAATGGGGCTACACCTTC,CSVGTGEWGYTF
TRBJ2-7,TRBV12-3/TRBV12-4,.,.,TGTGCCAGCAGACCTACAGGGACCTACGAGCAGTACTTC,CASRPTGTYEQYF